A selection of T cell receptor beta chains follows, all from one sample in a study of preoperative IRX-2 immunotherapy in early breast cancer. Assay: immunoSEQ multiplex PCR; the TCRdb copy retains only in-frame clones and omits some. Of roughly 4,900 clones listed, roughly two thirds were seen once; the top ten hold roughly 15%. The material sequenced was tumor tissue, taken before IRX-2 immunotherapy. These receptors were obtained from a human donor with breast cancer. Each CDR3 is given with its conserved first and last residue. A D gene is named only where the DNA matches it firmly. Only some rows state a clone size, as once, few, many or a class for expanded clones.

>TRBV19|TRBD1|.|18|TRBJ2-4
CASSDPIRDRVGKNIQYF
TGTGCCAGTAGTGATCCGATCCGGGACAGGGTGGGCAAAAACATTCAGTACTTC
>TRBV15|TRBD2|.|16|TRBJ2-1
CATSRDLAGGFGEQFF
TGTGCCACCAGCAGAGATCTAGCGGGAGGGTTCGGTGAGCAGTTCTTC
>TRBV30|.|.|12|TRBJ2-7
CAWSVDGNEQYF
TGTGCCTGGAGTGTGGACGGGAACGAGCAGTACTTC
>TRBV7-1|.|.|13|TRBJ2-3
CASSWGRTDTQYF
TGTGCCAGCAGCTGGGGACGCACAGATACGCAGTATTTT
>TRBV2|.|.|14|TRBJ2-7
CASSESRISYEQYF
TGTGCCAGCAGTGAATCACGGATTTCCTACGAGCAGTACTTC
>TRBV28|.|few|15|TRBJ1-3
CATGNRVLSGNTIYF
TGTGCCACCGGGAACAGGGTCCTCTCTGGAAACACCATATATTTT
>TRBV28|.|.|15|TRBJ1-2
CASSLPGAFNYGYTF
TGTGCCAGCAGTTTACCGGGGGCATTTAACTATGGCTACACCTTC
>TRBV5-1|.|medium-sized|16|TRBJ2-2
CASSLGLGRETGELFF
TGCGCCAGCAGCTTGGGGCTAGGGAGAGAAACCGGGGAGCTGTTTTTT
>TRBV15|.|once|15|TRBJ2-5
CATSRDRLGAGTQYF
TGTGCCACCAGCAGAGATAGGCTGGGGGCCGGGACCCAGTACTTC
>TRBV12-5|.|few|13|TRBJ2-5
CASAGQGQETQYF
TGTGCTAGTGCTGGCCAGGGACAAGAGACCCAGTACTTC
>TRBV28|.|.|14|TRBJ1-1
CASSLLGGATEAFF
TGTGCCAGCAGTTTATTGGGGGGAGCAACTGAAGCTTTCTTT
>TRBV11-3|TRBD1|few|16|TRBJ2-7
CASSSRDRGASYEQYF
TGTGCCAGCAGCTCCCGGGACAGGGGGGCCTCCTACGAGCAGTACTTC
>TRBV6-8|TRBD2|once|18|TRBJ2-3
CASSYTQGLAQSTDTQYF
TGTGCCAGCAGTTACACCCAGGGACTAGCGCAGTCAACAGATACGCAGTATTTT
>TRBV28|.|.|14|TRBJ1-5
CASSFRAPNQPQHF
TGTGCCAGCAGTTTCAGGGCGCCTAATCAGCCCCAGCATTTT
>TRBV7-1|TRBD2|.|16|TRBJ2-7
CASSSGLAGVAGEQYF
TGTGCCAGCAGCTCCGGACTAGCGGGAGTAGCTGGCGAGCAGTACTTC
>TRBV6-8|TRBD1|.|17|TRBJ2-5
CASRTRTGVVNQETQYF
TGTGCCAGCAGAACTCGGACAGGGGTGGTTAACCAAGAGACCCAGTACTTC
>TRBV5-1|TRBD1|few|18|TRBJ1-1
CASSHLRGRGGFGTEAFF
TGCGCCAGCAGCCACCTCCGGGGCAGGGGGGGATTTGGCACTGAAGCTTTCTTT
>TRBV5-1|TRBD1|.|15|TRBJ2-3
CASSKQGPSTDTQYF
TGCGCCAGCAGCAAACAGGGGCCTAGCACAGATACGCAGTATTTT
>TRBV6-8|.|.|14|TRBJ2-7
CASSYGGRAHEQYF
TGTGCCAGCAGTTACGGGGGCAGGGCCCACGAGCAGTACTTC
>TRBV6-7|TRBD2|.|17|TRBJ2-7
CASSLSVLAGGSGEQYF
TGTGCCAGCAGCTTGAGCGTTCTAGCGGGAGGTTCCGGCGAGCAGTACTTC
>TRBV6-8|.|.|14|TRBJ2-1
CAISWTATYNEQFF
TGTGCCATCAGTTGGACAGCCACCTACAATGAGCAGTTCTTC
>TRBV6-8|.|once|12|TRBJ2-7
CASTMILGEQYF
TGTGCCAGCACCATGATTTTAGGCGAGCAGTACTTC
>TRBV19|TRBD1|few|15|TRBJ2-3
CASSTGTVSTDTQYF
TGTGCCAGTTCCACCGGGACAGTTAGCACAGATACGCAGTATTTT
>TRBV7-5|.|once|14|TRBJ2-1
CASSQRGRNNEQFF
TGTGCCAGCAGCCAACGGGGGAGAAACAATGAGCAGTTCTTC
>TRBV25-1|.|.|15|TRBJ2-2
CASTLAGQGGGELFF
TGTGCCAGCACGTTAGCGGGCCAGGGGGGCGGGGAGCTGTTTTTT
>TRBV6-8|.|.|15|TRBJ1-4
CASSPRFATNEKLFF
TGTGCCAGCAGCCCCAGGTTTGCAACTAATGAAAAACTGTTTTTT
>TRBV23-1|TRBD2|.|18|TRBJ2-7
CASSQEFTSGSPSYEQYF
TGCGCCAGCAGCCAAGAATTTACTAGCGGGAGCCCCTCCTACGAGCAGTACTTC
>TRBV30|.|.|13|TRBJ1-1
CAWSRGDGTEAFF
TGTGCCTGGAGTAGGGGGGACGGCACTGAAGCTTTCTTT
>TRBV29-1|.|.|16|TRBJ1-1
CSVIPTGRAMNTEAFF
TGCAGCGTTATCCCAACGGGGAGGGCCATGAACACTGAAGCTTTCTTT
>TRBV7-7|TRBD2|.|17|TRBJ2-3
CASSSLTSGSLTDTQYF
TGTGCCAGCAGCTCCCTAACTAGCGGGAGCTTAACAGATACGCAGTATTTT
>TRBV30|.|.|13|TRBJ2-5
CAWSPDRQETQYF
TGTGCCTGGAGTCCGGACAGACAAGAGACCCAGTACTTC
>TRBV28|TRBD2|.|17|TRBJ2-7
CASSLSGTSGRVGEQYF
TGTGCCAGCAGTTTATCCGGGACTAGCGGGAGAGTGGGCGAGCAGTACTTC
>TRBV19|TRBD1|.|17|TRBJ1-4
CASRSPGGSATNEKLFF
TGTGCCAGCCGATCCCCAGGGGGATCCGCAACTAATGAAAAACTGTTTTTT
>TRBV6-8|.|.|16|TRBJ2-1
CASSSLTGYSYNEQFF
TGTGCCAGCAGCTCCCTAACGGGCTACTCCTACAATGAGCAGTTCTTC
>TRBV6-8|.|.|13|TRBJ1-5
CASTSNEQLPQHF
TGTGCCAGCACCTCAAACGAACAATTGCCCCAGCATTTT
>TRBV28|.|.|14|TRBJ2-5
CASSLQTEVGTQYF
TGTGCCAGCAGTTTACAGACAGAGGTTGGGACCCAGTACTTC
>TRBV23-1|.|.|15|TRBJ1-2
CASSQQNTGNYGYTF
TGCGCCAGCAGCCAACAGAACACGGGGAACTATGGCTACACCTTC
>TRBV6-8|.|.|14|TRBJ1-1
CASSRTAVTTEAFF
TGTGCCAGCAGTAGGACGGCTGTGACGACTGAAGCTTTCTTT
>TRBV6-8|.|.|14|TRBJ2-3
CAIVRGGHTDTQYF
TGTGCCATCGTCAGAGGAGGGCACACAGATACGCAGTATTTT
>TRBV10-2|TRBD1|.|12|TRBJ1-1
CASSQGDTEAFF
TGCGCCAGCAGTCAGGGGGACACTGAAGCTTTCTTT
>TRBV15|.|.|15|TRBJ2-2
CATSRDGRLPGELFF
TGTGCCACCAGCAGAGATGGTCGCCTCCCCGGGGAGCTGTTTTTT
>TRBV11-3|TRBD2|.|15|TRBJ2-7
CASSLELAISYEQYF
TGTGCCAGCAGCTTAGAACTAGCGATCTCCTACGAGCAGTACTTC
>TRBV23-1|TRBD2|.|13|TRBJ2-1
CASSQERDYKQFF
TGCGCCAGCAGCCAAGAACGGGACTACAAGCAGTTCTTC
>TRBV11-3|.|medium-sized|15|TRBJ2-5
CASSLEGRGVETQYF
TGTGCCAGCAGCTTAGAAGGCAGGGGGGTGGAGACCCAGTACTTC
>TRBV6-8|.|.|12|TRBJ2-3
CASSPLADTQYF
TGTGCCAGCAGCCCCCTGGCAGATACGCAGTATTTT
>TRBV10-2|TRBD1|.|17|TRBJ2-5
CASGWSGQDPRKETQYF
TGCGCCAGCGGATGGTCGGGACAGGACCCTAGGAAAGAGACCCAGTACTTC
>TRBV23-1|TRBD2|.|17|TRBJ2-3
CASSQETSGSMTDTQYF
TGCGCCAGCAGCCAAGAGACTAGCGGGAGTATGACAGATACGCAGTATTTT
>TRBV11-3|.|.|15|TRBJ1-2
CASSSNTPFSYGYTF
TGTGCCAGCAGCTCTAACACGCCATTCTCCTATGGCTACACCTTC
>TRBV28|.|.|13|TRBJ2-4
CASSYGTQNIQYF
TGTGCCAGCAGTTACGGGACCCAAAACATTCAGTACTTC
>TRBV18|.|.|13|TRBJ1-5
CASSPGKNQPQHF
TGTGCCAGCTCACCAGGAAAAAATCAGCCCCAGCATTTT
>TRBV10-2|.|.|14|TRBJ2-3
CASSEPGASDTQYF
TGCGCCAGCAGTGAGCCAGGGGCATCAGATACGCAGTATTTT
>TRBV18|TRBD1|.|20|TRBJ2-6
CASSLNGGTGADSGANVLTF
TGTGCCAGCTCCCTAAACGGGGGGACAGGGGCAGACTCTGGGGCCAACGTCCTGACTTTC
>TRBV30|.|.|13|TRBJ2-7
CAWKDGRASEQYF
TGTGCCTGGAAGGATGGCAGGGCCTCCGAGCAGTACTTC
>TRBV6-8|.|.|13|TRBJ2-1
CASSTGPVNEQFF
TGTGCCAGCAGTACGGGACCAGTCAATGAGCAGTTCTTC